In its sample, the clone carrying this T cell receptor beta chain was seen once. This CDR3 is also generated by other DNA sequences in the sample. Here immunoSEQ multiplex PCR was the method, and the copy in TCRdb shows in-frame clones only, minus some. The sample has about 170,000 clones, approximately 86% seen once; the top ten hold approximately 2.2%. The data were taken from a study of cytomegalovirus exposure and HLA in healthy donors. The overall study: The roughly 130 validation repertoires used the same platform as the 666 first-cohort repertoires, a later analysis reported.

The receptor comes from a young woman in good health and CMV-seronegative. The sample taken for sequencing was PBMCs.

CDR3 region: CASSLARNTEAFF. The CDR3 DNA reads as TGTGCCAGCAGCTTGGCCAGGAACACTGAAGCTTTCTTT. The chain uses TRBV5-4 and TRBJ1-1; no clear D gene. Trimming took 0 bases from V and 1 from J, leaving 4 bases between them. The CDR3 runs to 13 residues. The V gene's germline CDR1 is SGHNT and CDR2 YYREEE (reference sequence).